This note documents a single T cell receptor beta chain sequence. Its target is not known. The data derive from a study of OX40 agonist ivuxolimab in advanced cancers. Study background: Patients got intravenous ivuxolimab at 0.01 to 10 mg/kg every 2 weeks. Partial responses were observed in three patients, of whom one had hepatocellular carcinoma and two had cutaneous melanoma.

Study-wide results and limits: Clonal expansion from baseline to week 6 occurred in both CD4+ and CD8+ T cells. Clonal expansion in partial responders at 0.1-3.0 mg/kg ranked among the lowest.

The germline V gene encodes CDR1 SGDLS and CDR2 YYNGEE. The ends lost 4 bases at V and 6 bases at J; junction bases unmatched: 10. The CDR3 contains 17 residues. Profiled with immunoSEQ multiplex PCR; TCRdb holds only in-frame clones, not every one. The data contain 30,000 to 40,000 clones, roughly 82% of them singletons. The chain is built from TRBV9 and TRBJ2-2; 12 positions match TRBD2. The TCR sequence derives from an adult with an advanced solid tumor such as melanoma, head and neck, liver or kidney cancer. The specimen was CD4+ or CD8+ T cells sorted from blood, collected in a trial of the OX40 agonist ivuxolimab. CDR3: CASSPILAGGSSGELFF. DNA of the CDR3: TGTGCCAGCAGCCCGATACTAGCGGGGGGTTCTTCCGGGGAGCTGTTTTTT.